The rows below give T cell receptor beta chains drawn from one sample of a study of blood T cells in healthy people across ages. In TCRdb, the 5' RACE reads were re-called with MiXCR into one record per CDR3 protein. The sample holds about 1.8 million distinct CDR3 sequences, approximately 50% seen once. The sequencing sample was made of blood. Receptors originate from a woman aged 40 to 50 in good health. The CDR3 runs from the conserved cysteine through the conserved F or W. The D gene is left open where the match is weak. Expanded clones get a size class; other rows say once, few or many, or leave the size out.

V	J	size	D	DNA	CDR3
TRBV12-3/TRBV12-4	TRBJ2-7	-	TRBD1	TGTGCCAGCATCCGCCCGGGACAGGGAACGGAGCAGTACTTC	CASIRPGQGTEQYF
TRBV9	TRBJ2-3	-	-	TGTGCCAGCAGCGCCAACTTAGATACGCAGTATTTT	CASSANLDTQYF
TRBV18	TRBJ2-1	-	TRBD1	TGTGCCAGCTCACCCCTCGGGACAGGGGGTGCGAGGCAGTTCTTC	CASSPLGTGGARQFF
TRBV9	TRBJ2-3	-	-	TGTGCCAACATCGAAAGAGACACTGCCGTAACAGATACGCAGTATTTT	CANIERDTAVTDTQYF
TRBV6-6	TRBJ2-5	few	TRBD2	TGTGCCAGCAGATCCAGCGGGGGGGCCGGAGAGCAGTACTTC	CASRSSGGAGEQYF
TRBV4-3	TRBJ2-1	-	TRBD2	TGCGCCAGCAGCCAAGCTTTAGGGACTAGCGGGCCCTACAATGAGCAGTTCTTC	CASSQALGTSGPYNEQFF
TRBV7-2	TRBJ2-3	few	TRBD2	TGTGCCAGCAGCATGCAGCGGGGGCCGAGCACAGATACGCAGTATTTT	CASSMQRGPSTDTQYF
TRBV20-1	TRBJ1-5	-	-	TGCAGTGCCGGGGGTAACCTAGGATTCAGCAATCAGCCCCAGCATTTT	CSAGGNLGFSNQPQHF
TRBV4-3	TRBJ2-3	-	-	TGCGCCAGCAGCCAAGCGGAGGGGGCCGGGAATACGCAGTATTTT	CASSQAEGAGNTQYF
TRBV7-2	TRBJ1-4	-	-	TGTGCCAGCAGCCGAGACGGATATAATGAAAAACTGTTTTTT	CASSRDGYNEKLFF
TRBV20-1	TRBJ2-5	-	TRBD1	TGCAGTGCTAGACCGACAGGGGAAGAGACCCAGTACTTC	CSARPTGEETQYF
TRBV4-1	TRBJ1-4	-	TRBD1	TGCGCCAGCAGCCGACAGGGAACGGCTAATGAAAAACTGTTTTTT	CASSRQGTANEKLFF
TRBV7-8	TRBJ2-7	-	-	TGTGCCAGCAGCTTTAGGCTGCGAGGGGGCGAGCAGTACTTC	CASSFRLRGGEQYF
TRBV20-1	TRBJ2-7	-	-	TGCAGTGCTAAGGATACCTACGAGCAGTACTTC	CSAKDTYEQYF
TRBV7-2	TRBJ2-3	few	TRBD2	TGTGCCAGCAGCTTTAGCGGGGGGGCCATTCCGGATACGCAGTATTTT	CASSFSGGAIPDTQYF
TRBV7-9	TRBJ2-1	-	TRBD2	TGTGCCAGCAGCTTCCGGGCGGGGGGCCGAACCTACAATGAGCAGTTCTTC	CASSFRAGGRTYNEQFF
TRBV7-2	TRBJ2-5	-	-	TGTGCCAGCAGCTTTGCCCTATTTGGGAATGAGCAGTACTTC	CASSFALFGNEQYF
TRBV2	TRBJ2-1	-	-	TGTGCCTCTACAATGAGGGGCTTTAATGAGCAGTTCTTC	CASTMRGFNEQFF
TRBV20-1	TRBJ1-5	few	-	TGCAGTGCTAGGTATAGAAATCAGCCCCAGCATTTT	CSARYRNQPQHF
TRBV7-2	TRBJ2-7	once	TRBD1	TGTGCCAGCACCTGGACAGGGCCTTACGAGCAGTACTTC	CASTWTGPYEQYF
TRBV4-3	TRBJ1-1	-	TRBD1	TGCGCCAGCAGCCGAGGGACAGGGCTTCGTCCTGAAGCTTTCTTT	CASSRGTGLRPEAFF
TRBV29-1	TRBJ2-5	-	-	TGCAGCGTTGGAGAAGGAGGGTTGTACCAAGAGACCCAGTACTTC	CSVGEGGLYQETQYF
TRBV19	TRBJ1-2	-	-	TGTGCCAGTAGTATGGGACGGGGGTATGGCTACACCTTC	CASSMGRGYGYTF
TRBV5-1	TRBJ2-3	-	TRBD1	TGCGCCAGCAGCTGGTCCCGGGACAGGGGTAATACGCAGTATTTT	CASSWSRDRGNTQYF
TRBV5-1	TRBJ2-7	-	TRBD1	TGCGCCAGCAGCCGGGTAGGACAGGGGTCCCACGAGCAGTACTTC	CASSRVGQGSHEQYF
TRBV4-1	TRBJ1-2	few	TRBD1	TGCGCCAGCAGCCGGACGACGGGACAGGGGGCGAAGATCTATGGCTACACCTTC	CASSRTTGQGAKIYGYTF
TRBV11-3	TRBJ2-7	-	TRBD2	TGTGCCAGCAGCCTCCGGGTCGGAGCGGGACTAGAGAAGCAGTACTTC	CASSLRVGAGLEKQYF
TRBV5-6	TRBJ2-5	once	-	TGTGCCAGCAGCATAGACTATAAGACCCAGTACTTC	CASSIDYKTQYF
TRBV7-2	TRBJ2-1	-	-	TGTGCCAGCAGCCCCGGGACTCTTAACAATGAGCAGTTCTTC	CASSPGTLNNEQFF
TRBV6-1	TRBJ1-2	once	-	TGTGCCAGCAGTGAAACGGGCAGACACTATGGCTACACCTTC	CASSETGRHYGYTF
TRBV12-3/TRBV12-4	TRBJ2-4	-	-	TGTGCCAGCAGCCTGAAGGGGGTAGCCAAAAACATTCAGTACTTC	CASSLKGVAKNIQYF
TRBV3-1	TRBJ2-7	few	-	TGTGCCAGCAGCCAAGACTTGACGACCTACGAGCAGTACTTC	CASSQDLTTYEQYF
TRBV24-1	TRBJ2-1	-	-	TGTGCCACCAGTCGATTCAATGAGCAGTTCTTC	CATSRFNEQFF
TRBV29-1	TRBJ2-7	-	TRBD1	TGCAGCGTTAGCTCCGGGACAGGGTCCGGCGAGCAGTACTTC	CSVSSGTGSGEQYF
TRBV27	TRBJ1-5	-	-	TGTGCCAGCAGTTTAGAGGCAGGGAGCAATCAGCCCCAGCATTTT	CASSLEAGSNQPQHF
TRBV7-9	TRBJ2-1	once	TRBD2	TGTGCCAGCAGCTTGGTTGACGGGGGGGCCCATGAGCAGTTCTTC	CASSLVDGGAHEQFF
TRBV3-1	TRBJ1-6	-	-	TGTGCCAGCAGCCCCGAACGGGGGGTCATTTCACCCCTCCACTTT	CASSPERGVISPLHF
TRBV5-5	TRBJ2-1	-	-	TGTGCCAGCAGCCCTGGGGCCTACGGGGGGCTCAATGAGCAGTTCTTC	CASSPGAYGGLNEQFF
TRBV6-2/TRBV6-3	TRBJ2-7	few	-	TGTGCCAGCAGCCCTGGGCTCGCTATCTACGGCTACGAGCAGTACTTC	CASSPGLAIYGYEQYF
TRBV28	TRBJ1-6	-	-	TGTGCCAGCAGGGCAGTCGTTAATTCACCCCTCCACTTT	CASRAVVNSPLHF
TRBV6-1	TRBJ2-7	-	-	TGTGCCAGCTTCTTCGACGGGATAGGGTCGGACGAGCAGTACTTC	CASFFDGIGSDEQYF
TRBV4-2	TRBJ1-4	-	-	TGTGCCAGCAGCCAATCTACAGACAGTACTAATGAAAAACTGTTTTTT	CASSQSTDSTNEKLFF
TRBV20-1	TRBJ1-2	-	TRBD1	TGCAGTGCTAGAGATGAAAACAGGGGTAACTATGGCTACACCTTC	CSARDENRGNYGYTF
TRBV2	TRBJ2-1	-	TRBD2	TGTGCCAGCAAGGGAGCGGGGGCGCCTAGGGGTGAGCAGTTCTTC	CASKGAGAPRGEQFF
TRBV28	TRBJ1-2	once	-	TGTGCCAGCAGCCGCCCTTCCAGGGAATTAATCTACTATGGCTACACCTTC	CASSRPSRELIYYGYTF
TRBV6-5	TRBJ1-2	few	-	TGTGCCAGCCTCTCGGACCCGAACTATGGCTACACCTTC	CASLSDPNYGYTF
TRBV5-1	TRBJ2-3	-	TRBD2	TGCGCCAGCAGCTTGGAACGCGGGGGGATTTCAGATACGCAGTATTTT	CASSLERGGISDTQYF
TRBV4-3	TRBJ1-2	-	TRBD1	TGCGCCAGCAGCCAAGAGGACAGGGTATACGACTTATATGGCTACACCTTC	CASSQEDRVYDLYGYTF
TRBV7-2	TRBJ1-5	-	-	TGTGCCGGCAGCTTAAACGAGGGGGGGTTTAGCAATCAGCCCCAGCATTTT	CAGSLNEGGFSNQPQHF
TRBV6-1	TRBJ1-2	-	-	TGTGCCAGCAGGGAGGGACGGAACTATGGCTACACCTTC	CASREGRNYGYTF
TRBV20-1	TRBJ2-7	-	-	TGCAGTGCCCCTCTTAGCGTTTACGAGCAGTACTTC	CSAPLSVYEQYF
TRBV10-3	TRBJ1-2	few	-	TGTGCCATCAGTGAGCAGGGCAACTATGGCTACACCTTC	CAISEQGNYGYTF
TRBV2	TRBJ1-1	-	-	TGTGCCAGCATCATAGGGACGGTGAACACTGAAGCTTTCTTT	CASIIGTVNTEAFF
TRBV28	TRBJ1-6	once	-	TGTGCCAGCAGTTCAATTAGGACAGCTCCATATTCACCCCTCCACTTT	CASSSIRTAPYSPLHF
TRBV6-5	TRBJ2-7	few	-	TGTGCCAGCAGTTACTCGTGGCGGCAGGGAGTCTCCTACGAGCAGTACTTC	CASSYSWRQGVSYEQYF
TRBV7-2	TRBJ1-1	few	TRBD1	TGTGCCAGCAGCTTAGGCGGGACAGGGGGGACTGAAGCTTTCTTT	CASSLGGTGGTEAFF
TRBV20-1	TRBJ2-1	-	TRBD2	TGCAGTGCTGGCGGACTAGCGGGGGGTGCGAGCTACAATGAGCAGTTCTTC	CSAGGLAGGASYNEQFF
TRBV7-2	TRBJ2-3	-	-	TGTGCCAGCAGCCCGAGAGGGGTTAACACAGATACGCAGTATTTT	CASSPRGVNTDTQYF